Here is one TCR beta chain with its context. This entry is derived from a study of sequential checkpoint blockade in melanoma. Overall study context: Patients were randomized 1:1 to nivolumab-then-ipilimumab or ipilimumab-then-nivolumab first-line. Maintenance nivolumab came after either treatment sequence.

Assay: immunoSEQ multiplex PCR; the TCRdb copy retains only in-frame clones and omits some. The table records roughly 17,000 clones, about two thirds of them present only once. CDR3 length: 15 residues. Germline loops: CDR1 SQVTM, CDR2 ANQGSEA. The ends lost 2 bases at V and 5 bases at J; junction bases unmatched: 9. As to treatment: randomized to nivolumab then ipilimumab (arm A) or the reverse (arm B). Sorted cells were live CD3+CD8+, lacking CD19 and CD56, from PBMCs. This TCR was sampled from a human donor with melanoma. The chain couples TRBV29-1 to TRBJ2-7, with 10 bases fitting TRBD1. The sample was CD8+ T cells sorted from blood (inferred from file names), taken from a patient given nivolumab and ipilimumab in sequence. CDR3 amino acids: CSVESRDRGLNEQYF. CDR3 nucleotides: TGCAGCGTTGAAAGCCGGGACAGGGGTTTAAACGAGCAGTACTTC.